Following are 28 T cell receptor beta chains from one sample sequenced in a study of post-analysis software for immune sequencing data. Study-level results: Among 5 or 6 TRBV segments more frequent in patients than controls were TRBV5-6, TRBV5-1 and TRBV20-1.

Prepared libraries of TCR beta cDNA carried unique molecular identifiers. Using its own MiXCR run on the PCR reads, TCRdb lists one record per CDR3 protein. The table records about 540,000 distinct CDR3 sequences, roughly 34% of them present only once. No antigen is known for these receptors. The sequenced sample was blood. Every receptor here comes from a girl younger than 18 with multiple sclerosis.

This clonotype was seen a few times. CDR3 in DNA: TGTGCCAGCAGCTTAGACGGGGGTGAGGAGACCCAGTACTTC. Translated: CASSLDGGEETQYF. V gene TRBV7-3 combines with J gene TRBJ2-5, with D possibly TRBD2 on 6 matching bases. Looked up from germline, CDR1 is SGHTA and CDR2 is FQGTGA. Trimming took off 2 bases at V and 5 bases at J, with 12 bases between the two ends. The length of the CDR3 is 14 residues.

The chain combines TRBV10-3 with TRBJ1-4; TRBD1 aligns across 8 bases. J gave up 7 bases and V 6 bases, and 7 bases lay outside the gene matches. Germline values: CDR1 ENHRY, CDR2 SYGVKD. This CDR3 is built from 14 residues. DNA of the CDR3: TGTGCCATCAGCCCGGACAGGGCTAGTGAAAAACTGTTTTTT. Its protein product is CAISPDRASEKLFF.

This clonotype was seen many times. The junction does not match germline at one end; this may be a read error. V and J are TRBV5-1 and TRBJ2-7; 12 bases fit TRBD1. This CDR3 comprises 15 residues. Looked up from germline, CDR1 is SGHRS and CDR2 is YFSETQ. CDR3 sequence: CASSLAGQGAYEQYF. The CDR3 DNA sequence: TGTGCCAGCAGCTTGGCGGGACAGGGGGCATACGAGCAGTACTTC. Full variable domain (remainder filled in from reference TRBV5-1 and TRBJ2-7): KAGVTQTPRYLIKTRGQQVTLSCSPISGHRSVSWYQQTPGQGLQFLFEYFSETQRNKGNFPGRFSGRQFSNSRSEMNVSTLELGDSALYLCASSLAGQGAYEQYFGPGTRLTVT.

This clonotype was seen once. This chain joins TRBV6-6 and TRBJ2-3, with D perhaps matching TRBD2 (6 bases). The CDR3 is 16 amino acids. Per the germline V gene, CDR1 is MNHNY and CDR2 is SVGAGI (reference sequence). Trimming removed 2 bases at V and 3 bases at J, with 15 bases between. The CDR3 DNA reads TGTGCCAGCAGTTACGGGACGCGGGGCCCGACAGATACGCAGTATTTT. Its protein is CASSYGTRGPTDTQYF.

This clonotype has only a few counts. For the CDR3, the DNA is TGCAGTGCTAGACGAGGGATGCGCACAGATACGCAGTATTTT. Amino acid sequence: CSARRGMRTDTQYF. This chain connects TRBV20-1 to TRBJ2-3; weak D call: TRBD2 (5 bases). V was clipped by 2 bases and J by 1 base, with 10 bases between them. CDR1 is DFQATT and CDR2 is SNEGSKA in the germline V gene (reference sequence). The CDR3 runs to 14 residues.

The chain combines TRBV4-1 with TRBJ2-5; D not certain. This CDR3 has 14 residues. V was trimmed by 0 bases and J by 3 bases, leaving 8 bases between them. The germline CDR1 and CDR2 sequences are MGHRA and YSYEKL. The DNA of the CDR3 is TGCGCCAGCAGCCAAGAGTTTGTTAAAGAGACCCAGTACTTC. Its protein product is CASSQEFVKETQYF.

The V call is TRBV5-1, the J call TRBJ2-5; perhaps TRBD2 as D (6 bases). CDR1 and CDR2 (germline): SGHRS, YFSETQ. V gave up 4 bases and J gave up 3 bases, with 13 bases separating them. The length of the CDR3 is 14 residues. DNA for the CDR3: TGCGCCAGCAGCCACGGGAGCGGAGAAGAGACCCAGTACTTC. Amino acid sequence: CASSHGSGEETQYF.

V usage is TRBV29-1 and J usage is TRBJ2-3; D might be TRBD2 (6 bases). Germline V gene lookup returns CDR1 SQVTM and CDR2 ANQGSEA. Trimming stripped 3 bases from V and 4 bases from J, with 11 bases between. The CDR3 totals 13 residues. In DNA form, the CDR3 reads TGCAGCGTTGACGACCGGAGGGCAGATACGCAGTATTTT. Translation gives CSVDDRRADTQYF.

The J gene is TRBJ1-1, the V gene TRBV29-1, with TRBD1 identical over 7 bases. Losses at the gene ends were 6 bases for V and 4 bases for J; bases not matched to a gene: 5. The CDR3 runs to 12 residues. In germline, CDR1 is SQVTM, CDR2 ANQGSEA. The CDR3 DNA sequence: TGCAGCGTAGACAGGGAGACCACTGAAGCTTTCTTT. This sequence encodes CSVDRETTEAFF.

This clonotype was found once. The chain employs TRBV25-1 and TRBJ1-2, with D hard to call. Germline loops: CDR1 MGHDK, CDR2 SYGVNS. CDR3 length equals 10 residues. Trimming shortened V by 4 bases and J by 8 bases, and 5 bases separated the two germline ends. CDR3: CASSGEGYTF. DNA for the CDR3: TGTGCCAGCAGTGGCGAAGGCTACACCTTC.

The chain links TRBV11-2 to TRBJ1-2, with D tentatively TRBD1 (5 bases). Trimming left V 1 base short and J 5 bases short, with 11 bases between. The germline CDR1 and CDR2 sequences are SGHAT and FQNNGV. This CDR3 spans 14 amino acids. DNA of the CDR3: TGTGCCAGCAGCTTAGCGGAGGGGCGTTATGGCTACACCTTC. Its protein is CASSLAEGRYGYTF.

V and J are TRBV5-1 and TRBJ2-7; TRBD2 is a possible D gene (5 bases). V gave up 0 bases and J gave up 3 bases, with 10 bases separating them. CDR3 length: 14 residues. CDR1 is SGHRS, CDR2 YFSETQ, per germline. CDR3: CASSLGTGFYEQYF. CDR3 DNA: TGCGCCAGCAGCTTGGGGACGGGATTCTACGAGCAGTACTTC.

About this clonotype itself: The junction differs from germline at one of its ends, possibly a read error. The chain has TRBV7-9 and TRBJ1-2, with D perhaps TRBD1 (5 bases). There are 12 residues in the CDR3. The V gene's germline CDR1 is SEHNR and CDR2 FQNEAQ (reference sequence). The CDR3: CAGSLVDRGYTF. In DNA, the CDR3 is TGTGCCGGCAGCTTAGTTGACAGAGGCTACACCTTC.

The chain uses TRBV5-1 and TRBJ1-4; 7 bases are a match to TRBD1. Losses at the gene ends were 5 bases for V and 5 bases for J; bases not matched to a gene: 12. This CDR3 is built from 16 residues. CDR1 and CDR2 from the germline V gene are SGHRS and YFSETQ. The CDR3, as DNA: TGCGCCAGCAGTCCAGGGACGACAGGGCTGAATGAAAAACTGTTTTTT. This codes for CASSPGTTGLNEKLFF.

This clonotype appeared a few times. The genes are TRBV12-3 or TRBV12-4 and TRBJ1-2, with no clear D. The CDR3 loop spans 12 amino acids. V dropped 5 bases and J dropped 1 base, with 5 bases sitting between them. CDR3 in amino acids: CASSPRNYGYTF. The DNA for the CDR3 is TGTGCCAGCAGTCCGCGTAACTATGGCTACACCTTC.

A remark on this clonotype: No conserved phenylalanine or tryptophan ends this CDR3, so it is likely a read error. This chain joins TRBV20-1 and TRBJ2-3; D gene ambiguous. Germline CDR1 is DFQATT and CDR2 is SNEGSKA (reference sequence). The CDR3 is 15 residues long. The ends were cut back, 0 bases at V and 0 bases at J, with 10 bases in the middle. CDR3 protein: CSARDIAESTDTQYV. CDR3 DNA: TGCAGTGCTAGAGATATCGCGGAAAGCACAGATACGCAGTATGTT.

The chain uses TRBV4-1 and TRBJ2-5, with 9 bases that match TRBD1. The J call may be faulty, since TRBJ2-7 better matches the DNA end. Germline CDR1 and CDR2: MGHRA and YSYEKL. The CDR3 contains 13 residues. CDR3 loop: CASSQTTGGEQYF. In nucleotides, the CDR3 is TGCGCCAGCAGCCAGACGACAGGGGGCGAGCAGTACTTC.

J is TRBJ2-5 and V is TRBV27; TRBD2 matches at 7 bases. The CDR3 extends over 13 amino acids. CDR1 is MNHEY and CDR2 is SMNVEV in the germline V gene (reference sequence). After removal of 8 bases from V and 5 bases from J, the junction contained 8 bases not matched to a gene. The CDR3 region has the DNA TGTGCCAGCGGCTGGCGGGAGATGGAGACCCAGTACTTC. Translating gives CASGWREMETQYF.

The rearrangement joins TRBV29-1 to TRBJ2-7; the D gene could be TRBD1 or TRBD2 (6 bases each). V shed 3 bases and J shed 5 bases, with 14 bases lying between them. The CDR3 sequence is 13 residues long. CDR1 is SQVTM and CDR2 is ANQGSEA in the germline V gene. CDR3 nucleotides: TGCAGCGTTGAGCGCCAGGAGGGGGACGAGCAGTACTTC. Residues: CSVERQEGDEQYF.

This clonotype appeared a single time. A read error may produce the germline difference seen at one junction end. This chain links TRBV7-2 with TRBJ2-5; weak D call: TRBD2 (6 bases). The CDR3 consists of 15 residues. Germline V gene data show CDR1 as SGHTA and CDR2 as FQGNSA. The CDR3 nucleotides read TGTGTCAGCAGCTCTCCGCGGGGCGCACAAGAGACCCAGTACTTC. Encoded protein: CVSSSPRGAQETQYF.

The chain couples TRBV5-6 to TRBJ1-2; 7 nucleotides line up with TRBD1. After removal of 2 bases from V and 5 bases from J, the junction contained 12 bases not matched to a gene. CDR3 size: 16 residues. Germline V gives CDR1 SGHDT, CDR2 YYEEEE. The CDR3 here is CASSLPSGQNFYGYTF. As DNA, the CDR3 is TGTGCCAGCAGCTTACCCTCGGGACAGAACTTTTATGGCTACACCTTC.

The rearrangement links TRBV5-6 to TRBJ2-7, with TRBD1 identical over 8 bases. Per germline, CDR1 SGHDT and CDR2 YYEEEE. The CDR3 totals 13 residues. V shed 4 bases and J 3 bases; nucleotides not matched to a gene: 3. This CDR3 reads CASSRDRFYEQYF. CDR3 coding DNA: TGTGCCAGCAGCAGGGACAGGTTCTACGAGCAGTACTTC.

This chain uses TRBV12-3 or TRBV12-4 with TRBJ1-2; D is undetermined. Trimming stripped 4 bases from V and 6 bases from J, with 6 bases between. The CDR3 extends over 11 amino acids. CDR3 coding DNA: TGTGCCAGCAGTTCTTCCGATGGCTACACCTTC. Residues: CASSSSDGYTF.

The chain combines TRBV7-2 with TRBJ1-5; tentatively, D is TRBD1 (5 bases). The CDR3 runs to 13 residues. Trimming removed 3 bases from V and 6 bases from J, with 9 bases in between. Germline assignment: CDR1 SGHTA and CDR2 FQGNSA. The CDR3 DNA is TGTGCCAGCAGCTTTCGGGGGGGTCAGCCCCAGCATTTT. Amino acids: CASSFRGGQPQHF.

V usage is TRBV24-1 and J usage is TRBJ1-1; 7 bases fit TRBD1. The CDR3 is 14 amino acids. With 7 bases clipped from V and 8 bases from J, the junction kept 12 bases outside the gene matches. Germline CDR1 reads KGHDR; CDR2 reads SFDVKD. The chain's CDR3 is CATSEPGQPGEAFF. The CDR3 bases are TGTGCCACCAGCGAACCGGGACAGCCGGGAGAAGCTTTCTTT.

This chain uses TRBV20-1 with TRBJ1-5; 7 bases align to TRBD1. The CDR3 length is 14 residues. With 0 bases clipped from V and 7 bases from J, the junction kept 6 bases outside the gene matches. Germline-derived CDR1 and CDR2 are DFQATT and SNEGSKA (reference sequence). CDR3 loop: CSARDFQGGQPQHF. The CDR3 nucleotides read TGCAGTGCTAGAGATTTCCAGGGGGGGCAGCCCCAGCATTTT.

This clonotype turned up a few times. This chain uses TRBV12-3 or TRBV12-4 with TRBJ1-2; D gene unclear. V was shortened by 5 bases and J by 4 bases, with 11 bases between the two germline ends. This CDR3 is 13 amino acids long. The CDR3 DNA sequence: TGTGCCAGCAGTGTCCCGCCGTCCTATGGCTACACCTTC. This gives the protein CASSVPPSYGYTF.

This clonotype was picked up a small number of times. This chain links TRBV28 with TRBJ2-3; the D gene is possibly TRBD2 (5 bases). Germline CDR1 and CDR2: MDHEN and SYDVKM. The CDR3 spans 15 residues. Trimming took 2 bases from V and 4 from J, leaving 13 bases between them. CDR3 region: CASSLEGANADTQYF. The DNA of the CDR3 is TGTGCCAGCAGTTTAGAGGGTGCAAACGCAGATACGCAGTATTTT.